Listed here is a single T cell receptor beta chain. TCRdb's table, derived via immunoSEQ multiplex PCR, lists solely in-frame clones and lacks some. The sample holds more than 95,000 clones, roughly 79% seen once. This entry belongs to a study of blood T cell repertoires in COVID-19. For the study at large: The study drew acute and convalescent COVID-19 samples from the United States, Italy and Spain.

This CDR3 has 17 residues. Per the germline V gene, CDR1 is KGHDR and CDR2 is SFDVKD. The ends lost 1 base at V and 4 bases at J; junction bases unmatched: 7. The sample consisted of peripheral blood. This clonotype originated in a man aged 70-80 years with active or convalescent COVID-19. The chain joins TRBV24-1 to TRBJ2-3, with TRBD2 matching over 10 bases. The DNA of the CDR3 is TGTGCCACCAGTGATTTTCTAGCGGGAGTACAATCAGATACGCAGTATTTT. Amino acids: CATSDFLAGVQSDTQYF.